This TCR beta chain was captured by sequencing in a study of cytomegalovirus exposure and HLA in healthy donors (dated by TCRdb to 2016 to 2017). Regarding the complete study: An earlier analysis of several hundred of the donors reported 276 Gb of sequence data and 100 million to 120 million unique TCR beta sequences obtained from about 179 million T cells. An early release covering more than 500 HLA-typed donors comprised roughly 300 gigabases of sequencing data and some 79 million unique TCR sequences. Of the roughly 400 genotyped donors, 65% to 90% were placed in the genetic ancestry cluster associated with self-reported Caucasian donors. The study aimed to test whether cataloging public T cell receptors could reveal signatures of past pathogen exposure. The T cell repertoires of some 670 subjects were profiled by immunosequencing and related to cytomegalovirus serostatus. Besides the first cohort of hundreds of subjects, a separate validation cohort made up of about 120 different subjects was used. To predict cytomegalovirus infection status, the study brought together high-throughput TCR immunosequencing, statistical association of individual TCRs with disease status, and machine learning. In a later analysis, previously published TCR beta repertoires from 666 donors were re-analyzed and high-resolution HLA genotyping was added so that TCR occurrence patterns could be studied. The later analysis used no new phenotypic data to find candidate immune exposures, relying instead on TCR beta sequences and their occurrence across donors. In an earlier analysis of roughly 600 of the donors, high-throughput TCR beta sequencing was used to judge whether each TCR beta V gene segment behaved as functional or pseudogenic. Donor age, sex, ethnicity and CMV serostatus were compiled together with the repertoire data. In a later genetic analysis, genome-wide SNP genotypes for about 65% of the roughly 670 donors were used, and that subset was treated as a discovery cohort. Every repertoire in the discovery cohort had been generated on one and the same sequencing platform. Both class I and class II loci were covered by HLA typing, at four-digit resolution. The number of typed donors differed by locus: about 620-640 for A, B, C, DRB1 and DQB1; some 500 for DQA1; 600 to 610 for DPA1; and about 450 for DPB1. Four to six DR-DQ haplotypes were handled as single units for association and clustering, since linkage in the cohort was strong. On average, around 240,000 unique TCR beta nucleotide sequences were sequenced per donor among 300 to 500 genotyped donors of the cohort, with roughly 18% of those sequences being non-productive.

A note on this clone: Its antigen has not been determined.

The full study reports these points: According to a later genetic analysis, donors in an Asian-associated ancestry cluster had fewer N-insertions in productive TCRs than the approximately 650-donor mean. Linkage disequilibrium might explain the correlated functional status among segregating V segments, but an unknown experimental factor could not be ruled out. A total of 150 or so TCR beta chains were listed by the study as associated with cytomegalovirus. Broadly in line with IMGT annotations, most TCR beta V segments showed up in productive rearrangements about 90% or about 30% of the time in an earlier analysis of about 500 of the donors. Only TCR beta chains were sequenced in this cohort, and the absence of alpha or paired-chain data limited detectable features. Because some donors lacked HLA typing at each locus, the association tests relied only on the typed subset. According to a later analysis, parvovirus B19, influenza, CMV and Epstein-Barr virus appeared linked to several top co-occurrence clusters. According to a later analysis, TCR association rates differed among HLA loci, with DRB1 alleles showing the most associated TCRs and HLA-C alleles showing the fewest. A later analysis associated about 17,000 TCR beta sequences with specific HLA alleles at a false discovery rate of 0.05. In vitro tests confirmed that a few of the cytomegalovirus-associated TCR beta chains recognize cytomegalovirus antigens. In both the original and validation cohorts, the classifier was reported to diagnose cytomegalovirus status with high specificity and sensitivity. Across donors, most TCR sequences were observed very rarely, whereas some public TCRs were present in many individuals. It was suggested by the authors that the approach could potentially be generalized to other disease states and immunological phenotypes. A later analysis found that most CMV-associated TCR beta chains appeared HLA-restricted, with HLA associations seemingly driven largely by CMV exposure. In a later genetic analysis, a missense DCLRE1C variant was associated with V-gene and J-gene trimming of TCR beta chains, and the association was replicated in an independent cohort. Immune exposure information for the cohort was limited to CMV serostatus. A cluster of highly shared sequence variants was judged likely to be a technical artifact of the sequencing pipeline. A further reported finding was that TCR beta sequences accurately predicted the HLA-A and HLA-B alleles for most subjects in the first cohort. In a later analysis, HLA-associated TCR beta chains were found to be more clonally expanded and to have lower generation probabilities than equally common non-associated chains. Sequencing depth was assumed to be roughly uniform across donors in the presence/absence analyses, though that assumption may not hold. The earlier analysis of approximately 540 of the donors excluded roughly 17 rarely observed V segments, including chromosome 9 orphons, because counts were too low. Because the 87-base-pair reads could not distinguish some IMGT-functional V segments, including TRBV6-2 and TRBV6-3, those segments were excluded. When HLA alleles, especially DR and DQ, strongly co-occurred, attributing TCR associations to individual alleles was difficult.

The germline V gene (reference sequence) supplies CDR1 SGHNT and CDR2 YYREEE. The CDR3 numbers 15 residues from cysteine through phenylalanine. The sequence is cut down to CDR3 DNA, 45 bases in frame from base 1. Relative to germline, V is 0 bases shorter and J is 4 bases shorter, with 10 bases between their ends. Receptors were amplified or captured by the immunoSEQ multiplex PCR assay. A mixture of 60 forward primers for TCR Vbeta segments and 13 reverse primers for TCR Jbeta segments was used in the multiplex PCR. A multiplex PCR assay on genomic DNA amplified the CDR3 region of rearranged TCR beta genes. On the Illumina HiSeq System, the amplified TCR beta libraries were sequenced as 87-base-pair reads. Turning to the authors' computational methods: A later analysis counted approximately 74 million unique TCR beta chains across the 600 to 850 repertoires, and 9.5 million to 11 million of these chains were shared by at least two donors. A nearest-neighbor algorithm error-corrected the raw reads and collapsed the reads into unique sequences, merging closely related sequences to remove PCR and sequencing errors. To assign V, D and J gene segments, CDR3 sequences were aligned to IMGT reference sequences. For a sequence to be retained, a match of at least six nucleotides to both a V gene segment and a J gene segment was required. Rearrangements were called productive when the CDR3 lacked stop codons and stayed in frame with V and J; all others were non-productive. CDR3 was defined according to IMGT convention as the region running from the second conserved V-encoded cysteine to the conserved J-encoded phenylalanine. The earlier analysis of 500 to 750 of the donors excluded any sequence lacking an unambiguous match to a single V gene segment. In an earlier analysis of several hundred of the donors, V segments were called functional above 56.7% productive rearrangements and were called segregating when the between-donor standard deviation exceeded 5%. A statistical classification framework was built for diagnosing cytomegalovirus status from the catalog of TCR beta chain sequences. A later analysis assigned V and J genes by comparing TCR nucleotide sequences with IMGT/GENE-DB human TR gene sequences. In a later analysis, CDR3 sequences and most-parsimonious VDJ recombination scenarios were assigned using the TCRdist pipeline. A later analysis defined each TCR beta chain by its CDR3 amino acid sequence plus V-gene family, and excluded reads lacking a unique V-gene family. In a later analysis, approximately 640 highly shared, low-generation-probability nucleotide sequences were removed to address suspected cross-contamination and a sequencing artifact. In a later analysis, a clonal expansion index was calculated for each public chain from normalized within-repertoire ranks of inferred template counts. A later analysis computed generation probabilities with a VDJ recombination model fitted to out-of-frame rearrangements, and checked the results against IGoR. A later analysis scored TCR-TCR, TCR-HLA and TCR-CMV co-occurrence with hypergeometric tests, applying a repertoire-size bias correction to TCR pairs. False discovery rates were estimated in a later analysis by permuting HLA or CMV assignments 20 times. In a later analysis, co-occurring TCRs were grouped using DBSCAN, and TCRdist sequence similarity was added for clustering within HLA-allele-positive subsets. Repertoires with fewer than 30,000 or more than 120,000 public chains, plus five repertoires with anomalous nucleotide sharing, were excluded from co-occurrence clustering. Not all clones reach the TCRdb copy of this immuneACCESS table, which keeps in-frame sequences only. Checked studies attribute under half of the gap to unresolved V genes and leave the rest unexplained. That table furnishes V, J and clone size, whereas the DNA furnished D and trimming. The table for this sample records some 180,000 clones. The ten top clones hold about 6% of the sample.

The cohort comprised fewer than 700 healthy bone marrow donors. At the time of sampling, all cohort members were nominally healthy, though unrecorded immune exposures were likely present. The donor tested CMV seronegative and was one of the 352 seronegative cohort members. A peripheral blood sample was collected from each donor, and TCR beta sequencing was performed on peripheral blood mononuclear cells. The Qiagen DNeasy Blood Extraction Kit was used to extract genomic DNA from the blood cell samples. The TCR was taken from a man aged 25 to 40 in good health and CMV-seronegative. The source material was PBMCs. The chain links TRBV5-4 with TRBJ2-2; there is no confident call for the D gene. The CDR3 loop reads CASSLDLFSTGELFF. The DNA sequence is as follows: TGTGCCAGCAGCTTGGACCTCTTTAGCACCGGGGAGCTGTTTTTT. Supplemented by the reference TRBV5-4 and TRBJ2-2 proteins around the CDR3, the complete variable domain is ETGVTQSPTHLIKTRGQQVTLRCSSQSGHNTVSWYQQALGQGPQFIFQYYREEENGRGNFPPRFSGLQFPNYSSELNVNALELDDSALYLCASSLDLFSTGELFFGEGSRLTVL.